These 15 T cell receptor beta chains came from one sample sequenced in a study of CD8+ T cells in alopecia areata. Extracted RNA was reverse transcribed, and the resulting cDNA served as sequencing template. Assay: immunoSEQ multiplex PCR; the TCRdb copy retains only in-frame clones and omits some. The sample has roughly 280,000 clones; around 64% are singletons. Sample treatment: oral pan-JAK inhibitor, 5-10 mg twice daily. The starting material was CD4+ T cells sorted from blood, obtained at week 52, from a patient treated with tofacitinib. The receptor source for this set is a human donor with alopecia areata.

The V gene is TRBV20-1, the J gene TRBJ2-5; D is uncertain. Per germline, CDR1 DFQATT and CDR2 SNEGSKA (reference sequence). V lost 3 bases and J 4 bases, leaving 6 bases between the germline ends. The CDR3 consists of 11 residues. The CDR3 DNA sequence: TGCAGTGCTAGCCCCGGAGAGACCCAGTACTTC. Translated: CSASPGETQYF.

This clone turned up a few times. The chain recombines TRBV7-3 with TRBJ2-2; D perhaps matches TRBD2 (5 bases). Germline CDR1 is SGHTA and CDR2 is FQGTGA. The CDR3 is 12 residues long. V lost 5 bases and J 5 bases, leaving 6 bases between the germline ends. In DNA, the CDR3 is TGTGCCAGCAGCCGCGGGACCGGGGAGCTGTTTTTT. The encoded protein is CASSRGTGELFF.

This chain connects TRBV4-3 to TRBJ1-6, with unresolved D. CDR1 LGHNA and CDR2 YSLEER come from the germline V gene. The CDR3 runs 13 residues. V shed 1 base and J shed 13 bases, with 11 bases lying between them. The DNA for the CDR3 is TGCGCCAGCAGCCAAGGAGTGGCGGAGCCCCTCCACTTT. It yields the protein CASSQGVAEPLHF.

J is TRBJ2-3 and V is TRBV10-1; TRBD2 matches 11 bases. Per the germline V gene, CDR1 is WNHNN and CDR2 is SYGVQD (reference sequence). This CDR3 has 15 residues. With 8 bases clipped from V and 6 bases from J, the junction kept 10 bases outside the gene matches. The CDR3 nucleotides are TGCGCCAGCGGCCTTACTAGCGGGGGCGCCGATACGCAGTATTTT. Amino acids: CASGLTSGGADTQYF.

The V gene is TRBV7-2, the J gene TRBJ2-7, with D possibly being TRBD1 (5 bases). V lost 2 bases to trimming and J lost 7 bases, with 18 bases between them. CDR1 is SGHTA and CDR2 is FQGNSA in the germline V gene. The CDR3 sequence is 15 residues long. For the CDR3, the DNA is TGTGCCAGCAGCTTAATGAGACAGCACTCTTGGGAGCAGTACTTC. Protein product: CASSLMRQHSWEQYF.

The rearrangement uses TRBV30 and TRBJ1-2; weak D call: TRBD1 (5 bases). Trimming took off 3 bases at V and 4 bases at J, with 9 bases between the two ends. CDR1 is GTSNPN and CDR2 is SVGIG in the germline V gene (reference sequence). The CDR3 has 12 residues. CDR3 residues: CAWRGRFYGYTF. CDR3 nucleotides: TGTGCCTGGAGGGGACGGTTCTATGGCTACACCTTC. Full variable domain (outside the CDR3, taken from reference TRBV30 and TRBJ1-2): SQTIHQWPATLVQPVGSPLSLECTVEGTSNPNLYWYRQAAGRGLQLLFYSVGIGQISSEVPQNLSASRPQDRQFILSSKKLLLSDSGFYLCAWRGRFYGYTFGSGTRLTVV.

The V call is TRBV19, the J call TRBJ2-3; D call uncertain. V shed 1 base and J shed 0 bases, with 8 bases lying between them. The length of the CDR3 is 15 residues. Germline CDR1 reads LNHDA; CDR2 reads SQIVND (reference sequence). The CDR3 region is CASSIADPSTDTQYF. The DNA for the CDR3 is TGTGCCAGTAGTATAGCCGATCCTAGCACAGATACGCAGTATTTT. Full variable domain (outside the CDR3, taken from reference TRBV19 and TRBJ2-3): DGGITQSPKYLFRKEGQNVTLSCEQNLNHDAMYWYRQDPGQGLRLIYYSQIVNDFQKGDIAEGYSVSREKKESFPLTVTSAQKNPTAFYLCASSIADPSTDTQYFGPGTRLTVL.

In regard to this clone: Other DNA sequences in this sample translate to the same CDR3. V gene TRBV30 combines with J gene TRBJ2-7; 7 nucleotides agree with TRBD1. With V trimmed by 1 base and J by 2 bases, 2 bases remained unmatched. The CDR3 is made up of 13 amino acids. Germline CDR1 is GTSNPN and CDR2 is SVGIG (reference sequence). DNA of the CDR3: TGTGCCTGGAGTGCAGGGACAGCCTACGAGCAGTACTTC. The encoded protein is CAWSAGTAYEQYF.

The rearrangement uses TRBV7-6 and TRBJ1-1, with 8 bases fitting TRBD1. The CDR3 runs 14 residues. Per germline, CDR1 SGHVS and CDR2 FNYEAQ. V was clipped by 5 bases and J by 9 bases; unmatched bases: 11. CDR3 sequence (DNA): TGTGCCAGCAGCCCTAAGAGACAGGGGCCGAAAGCTTTCTTT. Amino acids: CASSPKRQGPKAFF.

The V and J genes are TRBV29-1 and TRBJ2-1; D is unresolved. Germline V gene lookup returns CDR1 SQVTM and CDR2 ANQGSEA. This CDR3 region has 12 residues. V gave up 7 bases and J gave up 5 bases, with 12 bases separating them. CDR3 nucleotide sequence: TGCAGCGGTGGTAGGGCAAACAATGAGCAGTTCTTC. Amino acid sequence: CSGGRANNEQFF.

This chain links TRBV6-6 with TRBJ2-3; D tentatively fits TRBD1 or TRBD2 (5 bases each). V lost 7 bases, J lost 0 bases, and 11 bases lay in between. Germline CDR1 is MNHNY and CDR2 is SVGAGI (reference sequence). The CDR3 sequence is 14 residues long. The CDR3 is CASMGEISTDTQYF. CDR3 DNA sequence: TGTGCCAGCATGGGGGAGATCAGCACAGATACGCAGTATTTT.

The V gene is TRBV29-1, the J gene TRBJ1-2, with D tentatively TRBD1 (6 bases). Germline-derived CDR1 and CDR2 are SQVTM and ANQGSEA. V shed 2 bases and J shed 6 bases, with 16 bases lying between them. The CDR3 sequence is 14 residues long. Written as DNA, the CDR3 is TGCAGCGTTGAAAGACGACAGGCTAGGGATGGCTACACCTTC. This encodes CSVERRQARDGYTF.

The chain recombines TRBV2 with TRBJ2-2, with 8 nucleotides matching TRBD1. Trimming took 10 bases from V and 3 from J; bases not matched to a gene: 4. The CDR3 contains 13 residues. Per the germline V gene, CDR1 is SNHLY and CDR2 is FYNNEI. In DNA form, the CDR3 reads TGTGCCACTACAGGGGGTTACACCGGGGAGCTGTTTTTT. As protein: CATTGGYTGELFF.

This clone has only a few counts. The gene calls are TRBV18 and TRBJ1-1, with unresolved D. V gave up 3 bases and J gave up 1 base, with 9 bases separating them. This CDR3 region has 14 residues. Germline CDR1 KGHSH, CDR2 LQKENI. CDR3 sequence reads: CASSPGPANTEAFF. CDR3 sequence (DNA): TGTGCCAGCTCACCTGGACCAGCGAACACTGAAGCTTTCTTT.

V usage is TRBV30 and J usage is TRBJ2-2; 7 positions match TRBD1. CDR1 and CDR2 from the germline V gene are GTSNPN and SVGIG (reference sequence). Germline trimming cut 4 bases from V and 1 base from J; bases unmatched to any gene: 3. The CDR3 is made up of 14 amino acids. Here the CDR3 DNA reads TGTGCCTGGAAAAGACAGGGGAACACCGGGGAGCTGTTTTTT. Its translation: CAWKRQGNTGELFF.